This TCR beta chain was documented in a study of beta chain features in type 1 diabetes. The authors reverse transcribed all of the isolated RNA, so sequencing captured expressed TCRB transcripts. TCRdb's table, derived via immunoSEQ multiplex PCR, lists solely in-frame clones and lacks some. The data show nearly 350,000 clones, 7% to 10% seen once. CD4+ cells of the naive, central memory, regulatory and stem cell-like memory types were sorted via CD45RO/CCR7/CD25/CD127/CD95/CD27. The CDR3 is 13 amino acids. The V segment lost 10 bases and the J segment 4 bases; nucleotides outside the gene matches: 7. The germline V gene has CDR1 LNHDA and CDR2 SQIVND (reference sequence). Overall study findings and caveats: PCR may have favored shorter templates equally in patients and controls. The study found moderately but significantly shorter TCRB CDR3s in all four CD4+ subsets of Type 1 diabetes patients.

In regard to this clone: The antigen is unknown.

The sequence was obtained from a man between 25 and 39 years old with type 1 diabetes. Sequencing was performed on central memory CD4+ T cells from blood. This chain links TRBV19 with TRBJ1-5; 7 positions agree with TRBD1. The CDR3 DNA sequence: TGTGCCACCGCTGGACAGGTTAATCAGCCCCAGCATTTT. It encodes CATAGQVNQPQHF.